A single sample gave rise to the 7 T cell receptor beta chains below, sequenced in a study of T cell repertoires in cytomegalovirus infection. TCRdb used MiXCR to reprocess the reads, holding one entry per CDR3 protein. Here the sample spans fewer than 200,000 distinct CDR3 sequences, about 22% being singletons. For these TCRs, the target antigens are not known. The sample here was CD8+ T cells from cultured PBMCs, taken from culture after CMV antigen stimulation. The receptors come from a human donor in good health (CMV status not recorded). Some clones in this sample may be carry-over from other donors' samples.

V is TRBV12-3 or TRBV12-4 and J is TRBJ2-2; D is unclear. CDR3 size: 13 residues. V shed 5 bases and J shed 5 bases, with 9 bases lying between them. The CDR3 sequence is CASSPQLTGELFF. The DNA of the CDR3 is TGTGCCAGCAGTCCACAGTTGACCGGGGAGCTGTTTTTT.

DNA of the CDR3: TGTGCCATCAGTGAGTCGGGCGGAAGGGTTTTGGGGCCGCAGCCCCAGCATTTT. This encodes CAISESGGRVLGPQPQHF. The V and J genes are TRBV10-3 and TRBJ1-5; TRBD1 is a possible D gene (5 bases). The CDR3 spans 18 residues. CDR1 and CDR2 from the germline V gene are ENHRY and SYGVKD. Trimming left V 0 bases short and J 7 bases short, with 22 bases between.

The CDR3 spells CASSPSQGNTEAFF. The CDR3 DNA is TGTGCCAGTAGTCCTTCACAGGGGAACACTGAAGCTTTCTTT. J is TRBJ1-1 and V is TRBV19, with D maybe TRBD1 (6 bases). V dropped 5 bases and J dropped 1 base, with 11 bases sitting between them. Germline CDR1 LNHDA, CDR2 SQIVND (reference sequence). The CDR3 consists of 14 residues.

This clonotype was counted between two and nine times. The rearrangement links TRBV7-6 to TRBJ2-3, with 8 bases fitting TRBD1. Per germline, CDR1 SGHVS and CDR2 FNYEAQ. V shed 2 bases and J 0 bases; nucleotides not matched to a gene: 13. The CDR3 is 19 amino acids. The CDR3 DNA follows: TGTGCCAGCAGCTTAACCGGGACAGGCGACCTTACGAGCACAGATACGCAGTATTTT. Protein sequence: CASSLTGTGDLTSTDTQYF.

This clonotype was detected many times. The chain recombines TRBV7-6 with TRBJ2-5; 13 nucleotides match TRBD2. The germline V gene encodes CDR1 SGHVS and CDR2 FNYEAQ. The CDR3 totals 15 residues. V lost 5 bases and J lost 4; bases outside the gene matches: 4. The CDR3 here is CASSQLAGGSETQYF. The CDR3 bases are TGTGCCAGCAGCCAACTAGCGGGGGGGTCAGAGACCCAGTACTTC.

The genes are TRBV7-6 and TRBJ1-6, with unresolved D. CDR1 and CDR2 from the germline V gene are SGHVS and FNYEAQ. The V and J ends lost 5 bases and 9 bases respectively, with 17 bases between them. This CDR3 has 15 residues. The CDR3 sequence: CASSPILSESSPLHF. The CDR3 DNA reads TGTGCCAGCAGCCCAATCCTGTCAGAATCTTCACCCCTCCACTTT.

In this sample, this clonotype turned up a few times. V is TRBV19 and J is TRBJ1-1; D unresolved. The length of the CDR3 is 14 residues. CDR1 is LNHDA, CDR2 SQIVND, per germline (reference sequence). Trimming removed 3 bases from V and 2 bases from J, with 10 bases in between. The CDR3 spells CASSIGNSNTEAFF. CDR3 DNA: TGTGCCAGTAGTATTGGCAACTCCAACACTGAAGCTTTCTTT.